A single sample gave rise to the 6 T cell receptor beta chains below, sequenced in a study of shared clonotypes between healthy human individuals. The assay was immunoSEQ multiplex PCR, and TCRdb's table has in-frame clones only and misses some. The profile shows about 990,000 clones, more than 75% of them singletons. Input material: memory CD4+ T cells from PBMCs. Subset here: CD45RA-negative fraction. Source of these receptors: a young man in good health. Some clones in this sample may be carry-over from other donors' samples.

The chain carries TRBV5-1 and TRBJ2-7, with TRBD1 matching 10 bases. J gave up 5 bases and V 4 bases, and 15 bases lay outside the gene matches. The CDR3 length is 17 residues. The germline V gene encodes CDR1 SGHRS and CDR2 YFSETQ. The CDR3 DNA reads as TGCGCCAGCAGCAGTGGATTTTCCGGGACAGGGGACCACGAGCAGTACTTC. It yields the protein CASSSGFSGTGDHEQYF.

The rearrangement links TRBV11-2 to TRBJ2-3; no firm D call. The V gene's germline CDR1 is SGHAT and CDR2 FQNNGV. V was pared by 5 bases and J by 0 bases, with 15 bases between. The CDR3 consists of 16 residues. The CDR3 DNA is TGTGCCAGCAGCCCCCGTATAACGTCTAGCACAGATACGCAGTATTTT. It yields the protein CASSPRITSSTDTQYF. The full variable domain, its missing parts supplied by reference TRBV11-2 and TRBJ2-3, is EAGVAQSPRYKIIEKRQSVAFWCNPISGHATLYWYQQILGQGPKLLIQFQNNGVVDDSQLPKDRFSAERLKGVDSTLKIQPAKLEDSAVYLCASSPRITSSTDTQYFGPGTRLTVL.

This chain joins TRBV7-2 and TRBJ1-2, with 7 bases lining up with TRBD1. Trimming cost V 1 base and J 6 bases; bases outside gene matches: 5. The CDR3 covers 14 residues. Germline values: CDR1 SGHTA, CDR2 FQGNSA. The CDR3 here is CASSLGTTGDGYTF. The CDR3 DNA sequence: TGTGCCAGCAGCTTAGGGACCACAGGGGATGGCTACACCTTC.

The chain employs TRBV7-2 and TRBJ1-2; perhaps TRBD1 as D (6 bases). The CDR3 covers 17 residues. V was shortened by 2 bases and J by 3 bases, with 19 bases between the two germline ends. Germline V gene data show CDR1 as SGHTA and CDR2 as FQGNSA. CDR3 sequence reads: CASSLSTGQGIDYGYTF. CDR3 DNA: TGTGCCAGCAGCTTAAGCACAGGGCAGGGGATCGACTATGGCTACACCTTC.

The V and J genes are TRBV9 and TRBJ2-3, with D perhaps matching TRBD2 (5 bases). V shed 1 base and J shed 0 bases, with 9 bases lying between them. The CDR3 has 15 amino acids. Per the germline V gene, CDR1 is SGDLS and CDR2 is YYNGEE. The CDR3 region has the DNA TGTGCCAGCAGCGTACTAGCAGCGAGCACAGATACGCAGTATTTT. Protein: CASSVLAASTDTQYF.

The chain combines TRBV4-3 with TRBJ2-2; D is unclear. This CDR3 has 13 residues. In germline, CDR1 is LGHNA, CDR2 YSLEER. Trimming removed 1 base from V and 4 bases from J, with 4 bases in between. CDR3 region: CASSQGVTGELFF. CDR3 DNA sequence: TGCGCCAGCAGCCAAGGGGTCACCGGGGAGCTGTTTTTT.